Below, 6 T cell receptor beta chains from the same sample are listed, as sequenced in a study of blood T cell repertoires in COVID-19. TCRdb's copy holds only in-frame clones and misses some; the assay was immunoSEQ multiplex PCR. The sample contains about 210,000 clones, 92% of which appear only once. Sequenced material: peripheral blood. All receptors derive from a man aged 30 to 39 with acute or convalescent COVID-19.

The V call is TRBV28, the J call TRBJ1-6; 7 nucleotides match TRBD1. The germline gives CDR1 MDHEN, CDR2 SYDVKM. CDR3 length: 14 amino acids. Trimming removed 6 bases from V and 7 bases from J; junction bases left unmatched: 6. The CDR3 is CASSRGQRNSPLHF. As DNA, the CDR3 is TGTGCCAGCAGCCGGGGACAGAGAAATTCACCCCTCCACTTT.

This clone was recorded a few times. The rearrangement links TRBV11-2 to TRBJ2-4; D gene uncertain. The V gene's germline CDR1 is SGHAT and CDR2 FQNNGV. The V end was cut by 1 base, the J end by 6 bases, with 10 bases between. This CDR3 comprises 14 residues. Here the CDR3 DNA reads TGTGCCAGCAGCTTAGCGTCGGTCCGAAACATTCAGTACTTC. This encodes CASSLASVRNIQYF.

V gene TRBV7-6 combines with J gene TRBJ2-2; D unclear. Germline CDR1 SGHVS, CDR2 FNYEAQ. V was shortened by 1 base and J by 4 bases, with 4 bases between the two germline ends. This CDR3 is 13 amino acids long. CDR3 sequence reads: CASSLGATGELFF. CDR3 DNA sequence: TGTGCCAGCAGCTTAGGGGCCACCGGGGAGCTGTTTTTT.

This sequence joins TRBV7-3 and TRBJ2-1; 12 bases are a match to TRBD2. The germline V gene encodes CDR1 SGHTA and CDR2 FQGTGA. The CDR3 is made up of 16 amino acids. V was clipped by 5 bases and J by 7 bases; unmatched bases: 9. CDR3 DNA sequence: TGTGCCAGCAGCGCAACACTGACTAGCGGGAGTAATGAGCAGTTCTTC. The encoded protein is CASSATLTSGSNEQFF.

V is TRBV12-5 and J is TRBJ2-5; 7 bases line up with TRBD2. Germline V gives CDR1 LGHNT, CDR2 FRNRAP. The CDR3 extends over 13 amino acids. V dropped 5 bases and J dropped 2; count of bases not matched to a gene: 2. The CDR3 reads CASGASGQETQYF. CDR3 coding DNA: TGTGCTAGTGGTGCTAGCGGACAAGAGACCCAGTACTTC. The full variable domain, in which reference TRBV12-5 and TRBJ2-5 provide the parts outside the CDR3, is DARVTQTPRHKVTEMGQEVTMRCQPILGHNTVFWYRQTMMQGLELLAYFRNRAPLDDSGMPKDRFSAEMPDATLATLKIQPSEPRDSAVYFCASGASGQETQYFGPGTRLLVL.

This sequence joins TRBV27 and TRBJ1-5; 8 nucleotides agree with TRBD1. This CDR3 has 14 residues. Trimming took 5 bases from V and 7 from J; bases not matched to a gene: 7. Germline V gene data show CDR1 as MNHEY and CDR2 as SMNVEV (reference sequence). CDR3 residues: CASSPRTGRQPQHF. In DNA, the CDR3 is TGTGCCAGCAGTCCAAGGACAGGGCGACAGCCCCAGCATTTT.